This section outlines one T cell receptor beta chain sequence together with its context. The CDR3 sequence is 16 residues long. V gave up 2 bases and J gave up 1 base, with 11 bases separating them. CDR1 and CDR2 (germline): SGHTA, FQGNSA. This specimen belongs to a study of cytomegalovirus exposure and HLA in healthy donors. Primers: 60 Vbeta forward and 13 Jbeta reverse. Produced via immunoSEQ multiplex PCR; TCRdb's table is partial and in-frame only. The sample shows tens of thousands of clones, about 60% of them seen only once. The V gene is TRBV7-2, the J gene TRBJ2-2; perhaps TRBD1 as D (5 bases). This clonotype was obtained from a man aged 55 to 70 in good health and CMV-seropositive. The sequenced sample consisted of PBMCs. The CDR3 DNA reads TGTGCCAGCAGCTTATGGTTAGGGGTGAACACCGGGGAGCTGTTTTTT. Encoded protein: CASSLWLGVNTGELFF.